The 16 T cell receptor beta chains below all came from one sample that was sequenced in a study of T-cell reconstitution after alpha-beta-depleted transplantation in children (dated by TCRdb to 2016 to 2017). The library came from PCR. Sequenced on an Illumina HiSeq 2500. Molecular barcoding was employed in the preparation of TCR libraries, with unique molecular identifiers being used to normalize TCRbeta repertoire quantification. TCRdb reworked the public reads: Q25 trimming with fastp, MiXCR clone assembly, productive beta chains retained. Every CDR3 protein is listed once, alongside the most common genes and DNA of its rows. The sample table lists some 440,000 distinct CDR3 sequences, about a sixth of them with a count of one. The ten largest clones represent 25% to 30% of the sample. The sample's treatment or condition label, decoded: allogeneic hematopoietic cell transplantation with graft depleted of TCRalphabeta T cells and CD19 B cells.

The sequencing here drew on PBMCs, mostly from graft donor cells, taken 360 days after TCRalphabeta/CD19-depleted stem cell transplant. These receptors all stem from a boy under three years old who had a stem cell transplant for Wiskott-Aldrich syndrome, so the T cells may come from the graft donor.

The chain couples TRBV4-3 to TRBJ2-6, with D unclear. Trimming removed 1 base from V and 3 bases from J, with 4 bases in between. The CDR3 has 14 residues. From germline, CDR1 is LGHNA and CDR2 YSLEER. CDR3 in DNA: TGCGCCAGCAGCCAAGTTGGTGGGGCCAACGTCCTGACTTTC. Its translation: CASSQVGGANVLTF.

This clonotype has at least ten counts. CDR3 sequence (DNA): TGTGCCAGCAGTGGAGAGACCCAGTACTTC. Protein product: CASSGETQYF. The J gene is TRBJ2-5, the V gene TRBV18; D uncertain. The CDR3 is made up of 10 amino acids. Germline V lookup: CDR1 KGHSH, CDR2 LQKENI. Trimming removed 8 bases at V and 4 bases at J, with 5 bases between.

The CDR3 nucleotides are TGCGCCAGCAGCCAAGCGGGCAGGGGGTTGATCCGGGGCACCGGGGAGCTGTTTTTT. This sequence encodes CASSQAGRGLIRGTGELFF. The chain joins TRBV4-3 to TRBJ2-2; TRBD1 matches 7 bases. Germline CDR1 and CDR2: LGHNA and YSLEER. The CDR3 loop spans 19 amino acids. With V trimmed by 1 base and J by 4 bases, 15 bases remained unmatched.

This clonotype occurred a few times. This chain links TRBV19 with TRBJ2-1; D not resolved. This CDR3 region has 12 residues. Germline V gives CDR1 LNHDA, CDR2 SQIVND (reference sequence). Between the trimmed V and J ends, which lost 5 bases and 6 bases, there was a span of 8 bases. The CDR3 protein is CASSFLGNEQFF. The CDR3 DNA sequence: TGTGCCAGTAGTTTTTTGGGCAATGAGCAGTTCTTC.

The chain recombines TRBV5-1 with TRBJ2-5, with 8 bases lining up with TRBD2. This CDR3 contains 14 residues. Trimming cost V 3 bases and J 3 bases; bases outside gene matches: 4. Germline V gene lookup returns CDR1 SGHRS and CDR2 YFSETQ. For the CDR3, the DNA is TGCGCCAGCAGCTCGGGGACTAGGGAAGAGACCCAGTACTTC. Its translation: CASSSGTREETQYF.

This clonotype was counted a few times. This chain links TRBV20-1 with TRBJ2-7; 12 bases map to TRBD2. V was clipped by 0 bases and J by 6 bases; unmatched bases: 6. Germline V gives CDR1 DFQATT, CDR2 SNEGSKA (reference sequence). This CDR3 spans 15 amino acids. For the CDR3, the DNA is TGCAGTGCTAGAGACCGGACTAGCGGGACGAGCGAGCAGTACTTC. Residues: CSARDRTSGTSEQYF.

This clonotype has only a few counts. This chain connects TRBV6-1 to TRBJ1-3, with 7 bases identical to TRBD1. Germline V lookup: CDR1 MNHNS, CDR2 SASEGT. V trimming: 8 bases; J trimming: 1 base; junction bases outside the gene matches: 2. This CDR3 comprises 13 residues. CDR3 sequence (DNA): TGTGCCAGCCGACAGGGTTCTGGAAACACCATATATTTT. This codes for CASRQGSGNTIYF.

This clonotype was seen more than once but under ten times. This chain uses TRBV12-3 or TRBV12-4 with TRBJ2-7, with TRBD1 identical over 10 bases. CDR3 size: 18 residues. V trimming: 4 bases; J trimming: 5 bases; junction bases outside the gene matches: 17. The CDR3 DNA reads TGTGCCAGCAGTTCGCCCCAGGGGACAGGGGCGAGGCCTCACGAGCAGTACTTC. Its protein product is CASSSPQGTGARPHEQYF.

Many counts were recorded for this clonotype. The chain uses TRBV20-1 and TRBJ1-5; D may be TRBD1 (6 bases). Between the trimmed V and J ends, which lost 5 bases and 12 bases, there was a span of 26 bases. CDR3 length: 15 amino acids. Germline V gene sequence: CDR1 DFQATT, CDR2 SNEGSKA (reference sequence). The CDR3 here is CSALNPGHGSWLQHF. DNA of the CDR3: TGCAGTGCTCTGAATCCGGGACACGGATCATGGCTCCAGCATTTT.

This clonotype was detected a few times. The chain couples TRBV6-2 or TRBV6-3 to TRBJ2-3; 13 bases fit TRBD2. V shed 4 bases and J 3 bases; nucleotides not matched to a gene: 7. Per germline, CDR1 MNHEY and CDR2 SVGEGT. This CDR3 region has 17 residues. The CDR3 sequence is CASSSGLAGAWTDTQYF. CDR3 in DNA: TGTGCCAGCAGTTCAGGACTAGCGGGAGCGTGGACAGATACGCAGTATTTT.

The CDR3 is CASTEDTQYF. DNA for the CDR3: TGTGCCAGCACCGAAGATACGCAGTATTTT. The chain recombines TRBV7-9 with TRBJ2-3; D not certain. V gave up 7 bases and J gave up 5 bases, with 4 bases separating them. Germline lookup yields CDR1 SEHNR and CDR2 FQNEAQ (reference sequence). CDR3 size: 10 residues.

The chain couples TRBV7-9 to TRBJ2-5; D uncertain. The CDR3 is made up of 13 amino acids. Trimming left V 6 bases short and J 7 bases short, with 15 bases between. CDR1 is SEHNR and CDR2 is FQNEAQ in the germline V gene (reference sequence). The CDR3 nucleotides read TGTGCCAGCAGTTTAACAAGCGAGCGGACCCAGTACTTC. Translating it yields CASSLTSERTQYF.

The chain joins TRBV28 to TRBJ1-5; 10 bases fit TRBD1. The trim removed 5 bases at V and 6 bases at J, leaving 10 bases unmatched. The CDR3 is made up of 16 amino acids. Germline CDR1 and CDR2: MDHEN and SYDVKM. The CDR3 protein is CASSGLGQGKGQPQHF. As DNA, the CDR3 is TGTGCCAGCAGTGGATTGGGACAGGGGAAAGGTCAGCCCCAGCATTTT.

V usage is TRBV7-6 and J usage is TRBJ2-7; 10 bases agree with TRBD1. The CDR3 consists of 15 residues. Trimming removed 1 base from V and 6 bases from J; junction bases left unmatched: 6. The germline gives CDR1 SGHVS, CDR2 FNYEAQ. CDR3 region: CASSLDGTGVVEQYF. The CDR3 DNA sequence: TGTGCCAGCAGCTTAGACGGGACAGGGGTCGTCGAGCAGTACTTC.

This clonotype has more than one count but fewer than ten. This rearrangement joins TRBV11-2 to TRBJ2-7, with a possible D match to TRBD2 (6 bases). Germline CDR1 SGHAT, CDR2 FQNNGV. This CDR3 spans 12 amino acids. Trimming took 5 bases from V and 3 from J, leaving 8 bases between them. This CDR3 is CASSVTSYEQYF. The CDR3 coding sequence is TGTGCCAGCAGCGTGACTAGCTACGAGCAGTACTTC.

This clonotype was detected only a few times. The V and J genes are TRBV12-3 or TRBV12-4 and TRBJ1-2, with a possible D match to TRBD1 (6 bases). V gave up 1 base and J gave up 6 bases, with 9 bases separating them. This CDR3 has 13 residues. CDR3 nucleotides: TGTGCCAGCAGTTTAGGGGGGCGGGATGGCTACACCTTC. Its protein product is CASSLGGRDGYTF.